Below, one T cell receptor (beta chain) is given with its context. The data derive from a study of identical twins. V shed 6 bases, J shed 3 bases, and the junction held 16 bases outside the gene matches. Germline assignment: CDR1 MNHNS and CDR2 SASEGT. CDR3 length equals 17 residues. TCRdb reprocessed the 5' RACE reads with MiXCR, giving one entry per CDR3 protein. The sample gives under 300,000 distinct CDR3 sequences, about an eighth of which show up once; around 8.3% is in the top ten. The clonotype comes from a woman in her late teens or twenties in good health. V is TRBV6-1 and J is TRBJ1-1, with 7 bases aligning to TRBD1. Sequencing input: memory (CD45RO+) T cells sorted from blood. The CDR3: CASRRNRGGGADTEAFF. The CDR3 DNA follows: TGTGCCAGCAGAAGGAACAGGGGAGGTGGGGCCGACACTGAAGCTTTCTTT.